This passage covers 27 T cell receptor beta chains from one sample sequenced in a study of T cell changes during pregnancy in multiple sclerosis. Produced via immunoSEQ multiplex PCR; TCRdb's table is partial and in-frame only. Of tens of thousands of clones in the sample, about 92% were seen once. The starting material was peripheral blood, obtained in the second trimester of pregnancy. All receptors derive from a female donor with multiple sclerosis, enrolled in a pregnancy study.

The rearrangement links TRBV19 to TRBJ2-3, with a tentative D call TRBD1 (5 bases). CDR3 length: 15 amino acids. Trimming removed 3 bases at V and 4 bases at J, with 14 bases between. Germline V gene sequence: CDR1 LNHDA, CDR2 SQIVND (reference sequence). In DNA form, the CDR3 reads TGTGCCAGTAGTATCCAGGGCCCCAACCCAGATACGCAGTATTTT. Translated: CASSIQGPNPDTQYF.

V gene TRBV6-5 combines with J gene TRBJ2-4; D perhaps matches TRBD1 (7 bases). The V end was cut by 0 bases, the J end by 4 bases, with 10 bases between. Germline V CDR1 and CDR2: MNHEY, SVGAGI. The CDR3 totals 15 residues. The CDR3 reads CASSYSGGQKNIQYF. The CDR3 bases are TGTGCCAGCAGTTACTCGGGGGGACAGAAAAACATTCAGTACTTC.

The chain couples TRBV4-1 to TRBJ2-7; 8 bases fit TRBD1. CDR3 length equals 15 residues. Looked up from germline, CDR1 is MGHRA and CDR2 is YSYEKL. V was pared by 4 bases and J by 4 bases, with 9 bases of the junction left unmatched. CDR3 sequence (DNA): TGCGCCAGCAGCCTCGAAGCAGGGGGCAAGTACGAGCAGTACTTC. Translation gives CASSLEAGGKYEQYF.

The V gene is TRBV5-8, the J gene TRBJ2-3, with 12 bases that match TRBD2. CDR1 is SGHTS and CDR2 is YDEGEE in the germline V gene. With 4 bases clipped from V and 0 bases from J, the junction kept 3 bases outside the gene matches. This CDR3 is 16 amino acids long. The CDR3 loop is CASSLLAGGSTDTQYF. The CDR3 DNA reads TGTGCCAGCAGCCTACTAGCGGGGGGAAGCACAGATACGCAGTATTTT. The full variable domain, rest sourced from reference TRBV5-8 and TRBJ2-3, is EAGVTQSPTHLIKTRGQQATLRCSPISGHTSVYWYQQALGLGLQFLLWYDEGEERNRGNFPPRFSGRQFPNYSSELNVNALELEDSALYLCASSLLAGGSTDTQYFGPGTRLTVL.

CDR3 sequence: CASSASGAPGEQFF. The DNA of the CDR3 is TGCGCCAGCAGTGCAAGCGGGGCTCCTGGGGAGCAGTTCTTC. The chain couples TRBV10-1 to TRBJ2-1; 7 positions match TRBD2. The V and J ends lost 4 bases and 10 bases, in that order; junction bases with no gene match: 10. The germline CDR1 and CDR2 sequences are WNHNN and SYGVQD (reference sequence). This CDR3 region has 14 residues.

There are a few counts of this clone. The chain recombines TRBV6-1 with TRBJ1-1; no clear D. Germline V CDR1 and CDR2: MNHNS, SASEGT. The CDR3 totals 12 residues. Trimming left V 7 bases short and J 1 base short, with 7 bases between. CDR3 loop: CASNRGNTEAFF. As DNA, the CDR3 is TGTGCCAGCAATCGGGGGAACACTGAAGCTTTCTTT.

The CDR3 spells CSVEGGGGLDGTQYF. CDR3 bases: TGCAGCGTTGAGGGTGGGGGGGGCTTAGATGGGACCCAGTACTTC. The chain combines TRBV29-1 with TRBJ2-5; weak D call: TRBD2 (7 bases). V was cut by 3 bases and J by 7 bases, with 21 bases left in between. Per germline, CDR1 SQVTM and CDR2 ANQGSEA. This CDR3 comprises 15 residues. The whole variable domain, remainder taken from reference TRBV29-1 and TRBJ2-5, is SAVISQKPSRDICQRGTSLTIQCQVDSQVTMMFWYRQQPGQSLTLIATANQGSEATYESGFVIDKFPISRPNLTFSTLTVSNMSPEDSSIYLCSVEGGGGLDGTQYFGPGTRLLVL.

J is TRBJ1-1 and V is TRBV5-8, with TRBD1 as a possible D gene (6 bases). CDR1 is SGHTS, CDR2 YDEGEE, per germline. This CDR3 is 14 amino acids long. V dropped 4 bases and J dropped 5 bases, with 15 bases sitting between them. DNA of the CDR3: TGTGCCAGCAGCCTACTACAGGGTAAGACTGAAGCTTTCTTT. It encodes CASSLLQGKTEAFF. Supplemented by reference TRBV5-8 and TRBJ1-1, the full variable domain reads EAGVTQSPTHLIKTRGQQATLRCSPISGHTSVYWYQQALGLGLQFLLWYDEGEERNRGNFPPRFSGRQFPNYSSELNVNALELEDSALYLCASSLLQGKTEAFFGQGTRLTVV.

The V call is TRBV5-6, the J call TRBJ2-2; 11 positions match TRBD1. Germline-derived CDR1 and CDR2 are SGHDT and YYEEEE. The length of the CDR3 is 15 residues. Trimming removed 5 bases from V and 5 bases from J; junction bases left unmatched: 5. CDR3 loop: CASRTGTGGTGELFF. The CDR3 bases are TGTGCCAGCAGGACCGGGACAGGGGGGACCGGGGAGCTGTTTTTT. The variable domain in full, with the rest retrieved from reference TRBV5-6 and TRBJ2-2, is DAGVTQSPTHLIKTRGQQVTLRCSPKSGHDTVSWYQQALGQGPQFIFQYYEEEERQRGNFPDRFSGHQFPNYSSELNVNALLLGDSALYLCASRTGTGGTGELFFGEGSRLTVL.

The count of this clone is one. V and J are TRBV29-1 and TRBJ2-5; tentative D call: TRBD1 (6 bases). Germline assignment: CDR1 SQVTM and CDR2 ANQGSEA. This CDR3 contains 15 residues. V gave up 3 bases and J gave up 3 bases, with 17 bases separating them. In DNA form, the CDR3 reads TGCAGCGTTGAGGAGGCCAAGGGGGTCGAAGAGACCCAGTACTTC. Translated, it gives CSVEEAKGVEETQYF. Together with reference TRBV29-1 and TRBJ2-5, the CDR3 gives the full variable domain: SAVISQKPSRDICQRGTSLTIQCQVDSQVTMMFWYRQQPGQSLTLIATANQGSEATYESGFVIDKFPISRPNLTFSTLTVSNMSPEDSSIYLCSVEEAKGVEETQYFGPGTRLLVL.

This chain connects TRBV5-1 to TRBJ2-7, with a possible D match to TRBD1 (6 bases). The CDR3 has 14 residues. Germline lookup yields CDR1 SGHRS and CDR2 YFSETQ. Trimming took off 0 bases at V and 9 bases at J, with 16 bases between the two ends. Written as DNA, the CDR3 is TGCGCCAGCAGCTTGGACAGGGCCAAAGTGGGGCAGTACTTC. It codes for CASSLDRAKVGQYF.

This clone was recorded only once. This chain joins TRBV19 and TRBJ2-1; 8 bases align to TRBD1. J was trimmed by 8 bases and V by 5 bases; bases with no gene match: 8. The CDR3 totals 14 residues. Germline CDR1 reads LNHDA; CDR2 reads SQIVND (reference sequence). The CDR3 DNA reads TGTGCCAGTAGTCCCAGACAGGGGTGGCATGAGCAGTTCTTC. Encoded protein: CASSPRQGWHEQFF. Together with reference TRBV19 and TRBJ2-1, the CDR3 gives the full variable domain: DGGITQSPKYLFRKEGQNVTLSCEQNLNHDAMYWYRQDPGQGLRLIYYSQIVNDFQKGDIAEGYSVSREKKESFPLTVTSAQKNPTAFYLCASSPRQGWHEQFFGPGTRLTVL.

The genes are TRBV7-8 and TRBJ1-5, with D perhaps matching TRBD1 (6 bases). This CDR3 is 14 amino acids long. Deletions cut 6 bases from V and 7 bases from J, with 16 bases between. The germline gives CDR1 SGHVS, CDR2 FQNEAQ. The CDR3 nucleotides are TGTGCCAGCAGTTCACAGGGCCGAGGGCAGCCCCAGCATTTT. Translation gives CASSSQGRGQPQHF.

The CDR3 DNA reads as TGTGCCAGCAGGGATCTTGGACAGGGGAACACCGGGGAGCTGTTTTTT. Translation gives CASRDLGQGNTGELFF. The V and J genes are TRBV27 and TRBJ2-2, with 8 positions matching TRBD1. The V gene's germline CDR1 is MNHEY and CDR2 SMNVEV (reference sequence). This CDR3 contains 16 residues. Trimming cost V 6 bases and J 1 base; bases outside gene matches: 7.

V gene TRBV5-1 combines with J gene TRBJ2-1; TRBD2 matches 8 bases. The V gene end was trimmed by 4 bases and the J gene end by 7 bases; junction bases not matched to a gene: 10. The CDR3 contains 15 residues. Germline CDR1 reads SGHRS; CDR2 reads YFSETQ. The CDR3 bases are TGCGCCAGCAGCCTTGCGGGGGGTCCGGGGAATGAGCAGTTCTTC. Amino acids: CASSLAGGPGNEQFF.

The CDR3 protein is CASSAGQETQYF. DNA of the CDR3: TGTGCCAGCAGCGCGGGGCAAGAGACCCAGTACTTC. The gene calls are TRBV9 and TRBJ2-5, with D possibly matching TRBD2 (5 bases). The CDR3 is 12 residues long. The V and J ends lost 3 bases and 2 bases respectively, with 5 bases between them. Germline loops: CDR1 SGDLS, CDR2 YYNGEE.

CDR3 residues: CASSLLGLAGVDEQFF. The DNA of the CDR3 is TGTGCCAGCAGCTTACTGGGACTAGCGGGAGTCGATGAGCAGTTCTTC. The chain combines TRBV11-2 with TRBJ2-1; the match to TRBD2 covers 14 bases. This CDR3 comprises 16 residues. CDR1 and CDR2 from the germline V gene are SGHAT and FQNNGV. V lost 2 bases, J lost 8 bases, and 5 bases stayed unmatched.

The chain joins TRBV29-1 to TRBJ1-3, with unresolved D. Trimming pared 1 base from V and 4 bases from J, leaving 5 bases between. Germline CDR1 is SQVTM and CDR2 is ANQGSEA. This CDR3 has 12 amino acids. CDR3 in amino acids: CSVEGGGNTIYF. The CDR3 bases are TGCAGCGTTGAAGGAGGGGGAAACACCATATATTTT.

J is TRBJ1-2 and V is TRBV10-2; D is undetermined. Between the trimmed V and J ends, which lost 2 bases and 2 bases, there was a span of 6 bases. The germline V gene has CDR1 WSHSY and CDR2 SAAADI. This CDR3 is built from 13 residues. Written as DNA, the CDR3 is TGCGCCAGCAGTGAGGACACGAACTATGGCTACACCTTC. The encoded protein is CASSEDTNYGYTF.

V and J are TRBV19 and TRBJ1-5; a possible D gene is TRBD1 (5 bases). The V end was cut by 10 bases, the J end by 3 bases, with 16 bases between. CDR3 length: 14 amino acids. The germline V gene has CDR1 LNHDA and CDR2 SQIVND (reference sequence). CDR3 region: CATLGGVYNQPQHF. The CDR3 coding sequence is TGTGCCACCCTGGGGGGGGTTTACAATCAGCCCCAGCATTTT.

The CDR3 DNA sequence: TGTGCCAGCAGCCCCCGACAGGCCAACTATGGCTACACCTTC. Protein sequence: CASSPRQANYGYTF. The chain recombines TRBV9 with TRBJ1-2; D is perhaps TRBD1 (6 bases). Germline-derived CDR1 and CDR2 are SGDLS and YYNGEE. The CDR3 is made up of 14 amino acids. Deletions cut 4 bases from V and 2 bases from J, with 12 bases between.

CDR3 amino acids: CASSGGNYGAGRYQETQYF. CDR3 nucleotide sequence: TGTGCCAGCAGCGGGGGGAATTATGGGGCAGGGAGGTACCAAGAGACCCAGTACTTC. This sequence joins TRBV5-5 and TRBJ2-5; possibly TRBD2 for D (6 bases). Trimming removed 4 bases from V and 0 bases from J, with 25 bases in between. The CDR3 length is 19 residues. Germline CDR1 reads SGHKS; CDR2 reads YYEKEE (reference sequence).

The V call is TRBV13, the J call TRBJ1-2, with a weak D call TRBD1 (5 bases). V was trimmed by 3 bases and J by 0 bases, leaving 8 bases between them. CDR3 length equals 14 residues. Germline V lookup: CDR1 PRHDT, CDR2 FYEKMQ (reference sequence). CDR3 amino acids: CASSFEQANYGYTF. The CDR3 nucleotides are TGTGCCAGCAGCTTTGAACAGGCTAACTATGGCTACACCTTC.

The rearrangement uses TRBV6-5 and TRBJ2-7, with D possibly TRBD1 on 6 matching bases. The CDR3 loop spans 13 amino acids. V was clipped by 5 bases and J by 1 base, with 9 bases between them. Germline loops: CDR1 MNHEY, CDR2 SVGAGI. For the CDR3, the DNA is TGTGCCAGCAGTAGACAGGATTCCTACGAGCAGTACTTC. Translation gives CASSRQDSYEQYF.

The chain joins TRBV9 to TRBJ1-1; D might be TRBD1 (5 bases). Trimming removed 2 bases from V and 2 bases from J, with 10 bases in between. The CDR3 sequence is 14 residues long. Germline V gives CDR1 SGDLS, CDR2 YYNGEE. CDR3 protein: CASSVAQGNTEAFF. The CDR3 DNA follows: TGTGCCAGCAGCGTTGCCCAGGGTAACACTGAAGCTTTCTTT.

The CDR3 sequence is CASSVSGTSYEQYF. The CDR3 region has the DNA TGTGCCAGCAGCGTATCCGGGACTAGCTACGAGCAGTACTTC. The chain combines TRBV9 with TRBJ2-7, with 8 bases fitting TRBD2. The CDR3 is 14 residues long. V was pared by 1 base and J by 3 bases, with 3 bases of the junction left unmatched. CDR1 SGDLS and CDR2 YYNGEE come from the germline V gene.

CDR3 sequence: CASSVDPGRGAEAFF. The CDR3 region has the DNA TGTGCCAGCAGCGTAGATCCGGGTAGGGGCGCTGAAGCTTTCTTT. The chain is built from TRBV9 and TRBJ1-1; a weak D match, TRBD1 (5 bases). The germline V gene has CDR1 SGDLS and CDR2 YYNGEE. CDR3 length: 15 amino acids. V lost 0 bases, J lost 6 bases, and 15 bases lay in between.